This T cell receptor (beta chain) originates from a study of T-cell reconstitution after alpha-beta-depleted transplantation in children. This clonotype was seen many times. TCRbeta library construction was performed incorporating unique molecular identifiers. TCRdb redid the calling of the PCR reads with MiXCR, one entry per CDR3 protein. The sample gives 540,000 or so distinct CDR3 sequences, approximately 22% of which show up once; roughly 14% is in the top ten. Trimming took 3 bases from V and 2 from J, leaving 11 bases between them. This CDR3 spans 14 amino acids. CDR1 is ENHRY and CDR2 is SYGVKD in the germline V gene.

This sample comprised PBMCs, mostly from graft donor cells, obtained 360 days after TCRalphabeta/CD19-depleted stem cell transplant. The receptor comes from a boy younger than two who had a stem cell transplant for acute myeloid leukemia, so the T cells may come from the graft donor. The gene calls are TRBV10-3 and TRBJ2-7; D not resolved. The DNA for the CDR3 is TGTGCCATCAGTGAAGGCCCAGGAGCCTACGAGCAGTACGTC. Translation: CAISEGPGAYEQYV.